Below are 28 T cell receptor beta chains sequenced from a single sample in a study of beta chain features in type 1 diabetes. Which antigens these TCRs recognize remains unknown. The isolated RNA, all of it, was reverse transcribed, so expressed TCRB transcripts were what got sequenced. Profiled with immunoSEQ multiplex PCR; TCRdb holds only in-frame clones, not every one. The sample has 500,000 to 650,000 clones, 9.5% to 15% seen once. Regarding the study as a whole: People with Type 1 diabetes carried modestly yet significantly shorter TCRB CDR3s in all four CD4+ subsets.

Sequences were obtained from naive CD4+ T cells from blood. Receptors were obtained from a man under 40 with type 1 diabetes.

This clone has only a few counts. The rearrangement links TRBV7-2 to TRBJ2-7; D unresolved. CDR1 and CDR2 (germline): SGHTA, FQGNSA. The germline V and J ends were trimmed by 4 bases and 3 bases, with 10 bases remaining between them. The CDR3 totals 13 residues. The CDR3 region is CASSSDPFYEQYF. The DNA of the CDR3 is TGTGCCAGCAGCTCCGACCCATTCTACGAGCAGTACTTC.

This clone was detected a few times. This chain joins TRBV7-9 and TRBJ1-1, with D possibly being TRBD1 (6 bases). Germline CDR1 reads SEHNR; CDR2 reads FQNEAQ (reference sequence). The CDR3 has 12 amino acids. V lost 5 bases to trimming and J lost 11 bases, with 15 bases between them. DNA for the CDR3: TGTGCCAGCAGCAACCGGGACATTGGGGCTTTCTTT. Its translation: CASSNRDIGAFF.

The rearrangement uses TRBV29-1 and TRBJ1-3; D unresolved. The CDR3 is 13 amino acids. Trimming pared 6 bases from V and 4 bases from J, leaving 13 bases between. Per the germline V gene, CDR1 is SQVTM and CDR2 is ANQGSEA. The CDR3 here is CSVIGSGGNTIYF. The CDR3, as DNA: TGCAGCGTGATAGGGTCGGGAGGAAACACCATATATTTT.

V is TRBV7-6 and J is TRBJ1-5; tentative D call: TRBD1 (5 bases). CDR3 size: 18 residues. Germline V lookup: CDR1 SGHVS, CDR2 FNYEAQ. The V and J ends lost 2 bases and 0 bases respectively, with 17 bases between them. Here the CDR3 reads CASSLNGGTAYSNQPQHF. CDR3 DNA: TGTGCCAGCAGCTTAAATGGAGGGACGGCATATAGCAATCAGCCCCAGCATTTT.

The chain recombines TRBV21-1 with TRBJ2-5; TRBD2, the table's D call, was not compared with the DNA. TRBV21-1 is a pseudogene segment. CDR3 size: 15 residues. The CDR3 coding sequence is TGTGCCAGCAGCAAATTGAGAGGGAGGCAAGAGACCCAGTACTTC. Translated: CASSKLRGRQETQYF.

The rearrangement uses TRBV7-2 and TRBJ1-1; D gene ambiguous. Looked up from germline, CDR1 is SGHTA and CDR2 is FQGNSA. This CDR3 has 14 residues. Between the trimmed V and J ends, which lost 3 bases and 4 bases, there was a span of 12 bases. The CDR3 DNA follows: TGTGCCAGCAGCTTTAAGACCCTGGGCACTGAAGCTTTCTTT. Encoded protein: CASSFKTLGTEAFF.

This clone has a handful of counts. The CDR3 region has the DNA TGTGCCAGCAGCTTACCACTCCTCTCAGAGGGCTACACCTTC. This codes for CASSLPLLSEGYTF. The chain uses TRBV7-9 and TRBJ1-2; D not certain. Trimming removed 2 bases from V and 8 bases from J, with 15 bases in between. CDR3 length: 14 residues. The germline CDR1 and CDR2 sequences are SEHNR and FQNEAQ (reference sequence). The whole variable domain, remainder taken from reference TRBV7-9 and TRBJ1-2, is DTGVSQNPRHKITKRGQNVTFRCDPISEHNRLYWYRQTLGQGPEFLTYFQNEAQLEKSRLLSDRFSAERPKGSFSTLEIQRTEQGDSAMYLCASSLPLLSEGYTFGSGTRLTVV.

The rearrangement links TRBV10-3 to TRBJ2-3; either TRBD1 or TRBD2 may fit D (5 bases each). The V gene's germline CDR1 is ENHRY and CDR2 SYGVKD. The CDR3 is made up of 14 amino acids. Trimming removed 10 bases from V and 2 bases from J, with 16 bases in between. CDR3 loop: CANSRDRYTDTQYF. The CDR3 DNA is TGTGCCAACTCTAGGGACCGATACACAGATACGCAGTATTTT.

This clone occurred a few times. This chain links TRBV29-1 with TRBJ1-1; no definite D call. The germline V gene has CDR1 SQVTM and CDR2 ANQGSEA. The CDR3 consists of 14 residues. Trimming removed 8 bases from V and 0 bases from J, with 16 bases in between. CDR3 in DNA: TGCAGCTCAACCTCAGGCGTTATGAACACTGAAGCTTTCTTT. This encodes CSSTSGVMNTEAFF.

This chain connects TRBV11-1 to TRBJ2-7, with D perhaps assigned TRBD1 or TRBD2 (5 bases each). The length of the CDR3 is 15 residues. V dropped 3 bases and J dropped 2 bases, with 14 bases sitting between them. Germline V gene lookup returns CDR1 SGHAT and CDR2 FQDESV (reference sequence). The DNA for the CDR3 is TGTGCCAGCAGCTTCTCGGGACCTGCCCCCTACGAGCAGTACTTC. Translation: CASSFSGPAPYEQYF.

V usage is TRBV5-6 and J usage is TRBJ2-1, with a tentative D call TRBD2 (6 bases). The CDR3 contains 15 residues. The germline V gene has CDR1 SGHDT and CDR2 YYEEEE. Trimming pared 0 bases from V and 7 bases from J, leaving 14 bases between. The CDR3 here is CASSLGGTPNNEQFF. CDR3 DNA sequence: TGTGCCAGCAGCTTGGGTGGGACTCCTAATAATGAGCAGTTCTTC.

The CDR3 region is CASSGTGANTEAFF. CDR3 DNA: TGTGCCAGCAGCGGTACAGGGGCGAACACTGAAGCTTTCTTT. The chain links TRBV5-4 to TRBJ1-1; 7 bases are a match to TRBD1. This CDR3 is 14 amino acids long. The germline V gene has CDR1 SGHNT and CDR2 YYREEE (reference sequence). V dropped 4 bases and J dropped 1; count of bases not matched to a gene: 4.

The genes are TRBV28 and TRBJ2-5, with 10 bases aligning to TRBD1. Germline assignment: CDR1 MDHEN and CDR2 SYDVKM. J was trimmed by 0 bases and V by 8 bases; bases with no gene match: 9. CDR3 size: 16 residues. CDR3 nucleotides: TGTGCCAGCGCTACTGAGGGACAGGGGTACCAAGAGACCCAGTACTTC. Translating it yields CASATEGQGYQETQYF.

This sequence joins TRBV4-1 and TRBJ2-3; D may be TRBD2 (5 bases). CDR3 length: 16 residues. CDR1 and CDR2 (germline): MGHRA, YSYEKL. V was clipped by 3 bases and J by 0 bases, with 13 bases between them. This chain's CDR3 is CASSHRGSGSTDTQYF. CDR3 nucleotides: TGCGCCAGCAGCCACCGAGGGTCGGGGAGCACAGATACGCAGTATTTT.

V and J are TRBV7-2 and TRBJ2-4; D is unclear. The germline CDR1 and CDR2 sequences are SGHTA and FQGNSA. The CDR3 contains 11 residues. Trimming removed 3 bases from V and 3 bases from J, with 0 bases in between. Here the CDR3 DNA reads TGTGCCAGCAGCTTCAAAAACATTCAGTACTTC. This codes for CASSFKNIQYF. Full variable domain (missing parts from reference TRBV7-2 and TRBJ2-4): GAGVSQSPSNKVTEKGKDVELRCDPISGHTALYWYRQSLGQGLEFLIYFQGNSAPDKSGLPSDRFSAERTGGSVSTLTIQRTQQEDSAVYLCASSFKNIQYFGAGTRLSVL.

In its sample, this clone was seen a few times. The chain is built from TRBV10-3 and TRBJ2-3, with 8 nucleotides matching TRBD2. Unmatched junction bases numbered 13, after V lost 11 bases and J lost 0 bases. The CDR3 is 16 amino acids. Germline CDR1 reads ENHRY; CDR2 reads SYGVKD. This CDR3 is CASFSGVPSSTDTQYF. The CDR3 nucleotides are TGTGCCTCGTTTAGCGGGGTCCCTTCTAGCACAGATACGCAGTATTTT.

This sequence joins TRBV2 and TRBJ2-7, with 7 positions matching TRBD2. The CDR3 totals 12 residues. Unmatched junction bases numbered 0, after V lost 5 bases and J lost 2 bases. Germline V CDR1 and CDR2: SNHLY, FYNNEI. CDR3 protein: CASSSGAYEQYF. In DNA, the CDR3 is TGTGCCAGCAGTAGCGGGGCCTACGAGCAGTACTTC. Full variable domain (remainder filled in from reference TRBV2 and TRBJ2-7): EPEVTQTPSHQVTQMGQEVILRCVPISNHLYFYWYRQILGQKVEFLVSFYNNEISEKSEIFDDQFSVERPDGSNFTLKIRSTKLEDSAMYFCASSSGAYEQYFGPGTRLTVT.

This clone was recorded a few times. The chain couples TRBV2 to TRBJ2-3; D gene ambiguous. Per the germline V gene, CDR1 is SNHLY and CDR2 is FYNNEI. CDR3 length: 12 residues. The V end lost 6 bases, the J end lost 2 bases, and 6 bases lay between the germline ends. CDR3 bases: TGTGCCAGCAGCGGGTACACAGATACGCAGTATTTT. This gives the protein CASSGYTDTQYF.

This clone showed up just a few times. The gene calls are TRBV5-6 and TRBJ1-6; possibly TRBD1 for D (6 bases). Germline values: CDR1 SGHDT, CDR2 YYEEEE. V was pared by 4 bases and J by 7 bases, with 18 bases between. This CDR3 has 16 amino acids. The CDR3 bases are TGTGCCAGCAGCCCCCAGACAGGAATTCGGAATTCACCCCTCCACTTT. Protein sequence: CASSPQTGIRNSPLHF.

The chain combines TRBV15 with TRBJ1-2; D is unclear. Trimming left V 4 bases short and J 0 bases short, with 3 bases between. Germline loops: CDR1 LNHNV, CDR2 YYDKDF (reference sequence). The CDR3 has 12 amino acids. This chain's CDR3 is CATSIANYGYTF. The CDR3 DNA is TGTGCCACCAGCATAGCTAACTATGGCTACACCTTC. Full variable domain (missing parts from reference TRBV15 and TRBJ1-2): DAMVIQNPRYQVTQFGKPVTLSCSQTLNHNVMYWYQQKSSQAPKLLFHYYDKDFNNEADTPDNFQSRRPNTSFCFLDIRSPGLGDTAMYLCATSIANYGYTFGSGTRLTVV.

V is TRBV4-2 and J is TRBJ2-2, with TRBD2 matching 7 bases. The length of the CDR3 is 16 residues. Looked up from germline, CDR1 is LGHNA and CDR2 is YNFKEQ. Unmatched junction bases numbered 3, after V lost 0 bases and J lost 2 bases. This CDR3 reads CASSQDSGGNTGELFF. The CDR3 DNA follows: TGTGCCAGCAGCCAAGATTCGGGGGGTAACACCGGGGAGCTGTTTTTT.

The CDR3 region has the DNA TGCAGCGTTATCGGGGCCGGGGGAGTCCAAGAGACCCAGTACTTC. The encoded protein is CSVIGAGGVQETQYF. The chain combines TRBV29-1 with TRBJ2-5, with D possibly matching TRBD2 (6 bases). With 5 bases removed from V and 1 base from J, the gap between germline ends came to 17 bases. This CDR3 is 15 amino acids long. Germline V gene lookup returns CDR1 SQVTM and CDR2 ANQGSEA.

The rearrangement uses TRBV29-1 and TRBJ2-7, with TRBD1 matching over 8 bases. The CDR3 is made up of 15 amino acids. Trimming took 5 bases from V and 2 from J; bases not matched to a gene: 11. Germline V gives CDR1 SQVTM, CDR2 ANQGSEA. This CDR3 is CSVRPGRDRTYEQYF. In DNA, the CDR3 is TGCAGCGTTCGACCCGGAAGGGACAGGACCTACGAGCAGTACTTC.

J is TRBJ1-4 and V is TRBV30, with D maybe TRBD1 (5 bases). Germline loops: CDR1 GTSNPN, CDR2 SVGIG (reference sequence). V was pared by 4 bases and J by 0 bases, with 12 bases between. The CDR3 consists of 15 residues. The CDR3 DNA follows: TGTGCCTGGACGAGGGACTTTACAACTAATGAAAAACTGTTTTTT. This codes for CAWTRDFTTNEKLFF.

This clone came up a few times. The V gene is TRBV6-5, the J gene TRBJ1-5; no clear D. CDR3 length: 13 amino acids. The germline V and J ends were trimmed by 6 bases and 7 bases, with 13 bases remaining between them. Germline loops: CDR1 MNHEY, CDR2 SVGAGI. The CDR3 sequence is CASSRTVLQPQHF. CDR3 nucleotide sequence: TGTGCCAGCAGCCGTACAGTTTTACAGCCCCAGCATTTT.

This clone was seen a few times. The rearrangement joins TRBV2 to TRBJ2-6, with D unresolved. V lost 6 bases and J lost 0, with 12 bases in between. The CDR3 is 16 residues long. Germline V gives CDR1 SNHLY, CDR2 FYNNEI. CDR3 DNA sequence: TGTGCCAGCAGCCAACTACAGAGCTCTGGGGCCAACGTCCTGACTTTC. Translating it yields CASSQLQSSGANVLTF.

This clone was observed a handful of times. J is TRBJ1-2 and V is TRBV10-2, with D hard to call. Germline loops: CDR1 WSHSY, CDR2 SAAADI. The length of the CDR3 is 13 residues. Trimming cost V 3 bases and J 6 bases, with 11 bases left between them. The CDR3 region is CASSEGPVHGYTF. CDR3 nucleotides: TGCGCCAGCAGTGAAGGGCCGGTCCATGGCTACACCTTC.

The sample holds a few counts of this clone. This rearrangement joins TRBV9 to TRBJ1-2, with 7 positions matching TRBD1. In germline, CDR1 is SGDLS, CDR2 YYNGEE. The CDR3 contains 16 residues. V trimming: 0 bases; J trimming: 5 bases; junction bases outside the gene matches: 10. DNA for the CDR3: TGTGCCAGCAGCGTAGGTCTCGTGGCAGGGGGGTATGGCTACACCTTC. This sequence encodes CASSVGLVAGGYGYTF.